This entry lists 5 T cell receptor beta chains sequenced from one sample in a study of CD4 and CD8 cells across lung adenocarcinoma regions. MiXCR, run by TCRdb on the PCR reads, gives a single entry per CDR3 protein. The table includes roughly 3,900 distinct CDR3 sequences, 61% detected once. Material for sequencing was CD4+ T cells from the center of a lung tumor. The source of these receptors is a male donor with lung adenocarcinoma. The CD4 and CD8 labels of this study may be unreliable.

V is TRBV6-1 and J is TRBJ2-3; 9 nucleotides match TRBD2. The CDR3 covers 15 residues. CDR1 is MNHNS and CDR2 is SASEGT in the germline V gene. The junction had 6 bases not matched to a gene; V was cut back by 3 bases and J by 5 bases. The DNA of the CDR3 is TGTGCCAGCAGTGATGGTAGCGGGGGTGTAGATACGCAGTATTTT. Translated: CASSDGSGGVDTQYF.

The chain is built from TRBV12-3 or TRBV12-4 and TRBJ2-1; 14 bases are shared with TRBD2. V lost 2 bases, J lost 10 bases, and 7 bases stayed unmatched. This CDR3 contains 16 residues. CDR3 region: CASSLMTSGRAYEQFF. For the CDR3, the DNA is TGTGCCAGCAGTTTAATGACTAGCGGGAGGGCCTACGAGCAGTTCTTC.

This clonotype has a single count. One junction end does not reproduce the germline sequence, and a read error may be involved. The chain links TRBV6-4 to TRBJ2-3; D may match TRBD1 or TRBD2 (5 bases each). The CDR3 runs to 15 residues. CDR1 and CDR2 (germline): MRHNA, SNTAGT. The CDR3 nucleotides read TGTGCCAGCAGGTCGGGGCTGTGCGACAAAAATACGCAGTACTTT. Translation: CASRSGLCDKNTQYF.

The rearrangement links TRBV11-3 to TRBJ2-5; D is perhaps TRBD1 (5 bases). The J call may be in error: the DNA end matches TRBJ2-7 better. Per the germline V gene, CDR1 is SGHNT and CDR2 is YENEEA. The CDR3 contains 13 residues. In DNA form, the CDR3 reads TGTGCCAGCAGCTACGACAGTGGCAACGAGCAGTACTTC. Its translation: CASSYDSGNEQYF.

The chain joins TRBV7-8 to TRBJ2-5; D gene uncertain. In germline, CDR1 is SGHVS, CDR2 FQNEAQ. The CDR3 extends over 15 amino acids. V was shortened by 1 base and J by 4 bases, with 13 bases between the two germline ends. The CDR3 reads CASSLVVGSGETQYF. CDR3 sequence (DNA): TGTGCCAGCAGCTTAGTTGTGGGAAGTGGAGAGACCCAGTACTTC.